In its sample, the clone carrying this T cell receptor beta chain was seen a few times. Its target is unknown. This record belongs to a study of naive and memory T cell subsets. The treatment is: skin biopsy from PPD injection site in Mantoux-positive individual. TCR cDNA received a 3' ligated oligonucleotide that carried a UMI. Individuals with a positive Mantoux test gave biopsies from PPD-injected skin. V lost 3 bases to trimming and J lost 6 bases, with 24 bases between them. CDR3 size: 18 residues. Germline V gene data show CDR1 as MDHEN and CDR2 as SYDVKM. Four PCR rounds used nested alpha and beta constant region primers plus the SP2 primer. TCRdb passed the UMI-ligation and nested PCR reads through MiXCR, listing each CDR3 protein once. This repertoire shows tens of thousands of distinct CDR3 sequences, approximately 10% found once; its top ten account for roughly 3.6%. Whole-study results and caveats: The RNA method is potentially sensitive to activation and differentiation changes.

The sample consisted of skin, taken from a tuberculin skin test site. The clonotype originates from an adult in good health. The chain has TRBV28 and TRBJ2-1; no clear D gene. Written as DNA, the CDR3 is TGTGCCAGCAGTTTCGGATTTGGGCAGACAATTCTCCTCAATGAGCAGTTCTTC. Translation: CASSFGFGQTILLNEQFF.